This T cell receptor beta chain is drawn from a study of shared clonotypes between healthy human individuals. Study outcomes and limitations: Only blood was sampled; tissue repertoires likely differ.

TCRdb's copy holds only in-frame clones and misses some; the assay was immunoSEQ multiplex PCR. The sample lists some 790,000 clones, 55% to 80% occurring once. Germline V CDR1 and CDR2: SEHNR, FQNEAQ (reference sequence). CDR3 length: 16 amino acids. V lost 2 bases, J lost 8 bases, and 12 bases stayed unmatched. Comments on this clone: Its antigen is unknown.

The source of this sequence is a woman in her twenties or thirties in good health. The rearrangement links TRBV7-9 to TRBJ1-2; 9 nucleotides align to TRBD1. Sequenced: memory CD4+ T cells sorted from blood. Indicated subset: CD45RA-negative fraction. The chain's CDR3 is CASSLSALDRGRGYTF. In DNA form, the CDR3 reads TGTGCCAGCAGCTTATCGGCGCTCGACAGGGGGAGGGGCTACACCTTC.